This T cell receptor (beta chain) was sequenced in a study of shared clonotypes between healthy human individuals. The protocol was immunoSEQ multiplex PCR, while the TCRdb copy is restricted to in-frame clones and leaves out a portion. The sample has roughly 1.5 million clones; 95% to 99% are singletons. Germline CDR1 reads SGHTA; CDR2 reads FQGNSA. This CDR3 spans 15 amino acids. The V gene end was trimmed by 1 base and the J gene end by 10 bases; junction bases not matched to a gene: 7. This chain uses TRBV7-2 with TRBJ2-1; 10 nucleotides line up with TRBD2. The sequence came from a young man in good health. The sequenced sample consisted of naive CD4+ T cells sorted from blood. Subset given: CD45RA+ positively selected. The CDR3 protein is CASSLGAGGAEEQFF. The CDR3 DNA reads as TGTGCCAGCAGCTTAGGAGCGGGAGGGGCAGAAGAGCAGTTCTTC.